The entry below describes one T cell receptor (beta chain). Each sample had at least 7 million PBMCs isolated. A minimum of 5.5 micrograms of total RNA was extracted per sample. The data are from a study of blood T cells in healthy people across ages. The CDR3 totals 16 residues. V dropped 0 bases and J dropped 0; count of bases not matched to a gene: 8. CDR1 is DFQATT, CDR2 SNEGSKA, per germline (reference sequence). Then a second PCR, running roughly 7 to 11 cycles, was carried out with a sample-barcoded 5' primer and a J-beta primer mix. Each sample yielded at least 3 million CDR3-containing paired-end reads. TCRdb independently ran MiXCR on the 5' RACE reads; one entry per CDR3 protein. The sample yields fewer than 600,000 distinct CDR3 sequences, around a quarter seen once. The sample was also linked to a second study, of T cells of mothers and their children.

The TCR sequence derives from a boy aged 2-15 years in good health. The V gene is TRBV20-1, the J gene TRBJ2-7; TRBD2 aligns across 7 bases. Material for sequencing was blood. The CDR3 loop reads CSARDPRRGSSYEQYF. In DNA form, the CDR3 reads TGCAGTGCTAGAGATCCGCGGCGGGGGAGCTCCTACGAGCAGTACTTC.